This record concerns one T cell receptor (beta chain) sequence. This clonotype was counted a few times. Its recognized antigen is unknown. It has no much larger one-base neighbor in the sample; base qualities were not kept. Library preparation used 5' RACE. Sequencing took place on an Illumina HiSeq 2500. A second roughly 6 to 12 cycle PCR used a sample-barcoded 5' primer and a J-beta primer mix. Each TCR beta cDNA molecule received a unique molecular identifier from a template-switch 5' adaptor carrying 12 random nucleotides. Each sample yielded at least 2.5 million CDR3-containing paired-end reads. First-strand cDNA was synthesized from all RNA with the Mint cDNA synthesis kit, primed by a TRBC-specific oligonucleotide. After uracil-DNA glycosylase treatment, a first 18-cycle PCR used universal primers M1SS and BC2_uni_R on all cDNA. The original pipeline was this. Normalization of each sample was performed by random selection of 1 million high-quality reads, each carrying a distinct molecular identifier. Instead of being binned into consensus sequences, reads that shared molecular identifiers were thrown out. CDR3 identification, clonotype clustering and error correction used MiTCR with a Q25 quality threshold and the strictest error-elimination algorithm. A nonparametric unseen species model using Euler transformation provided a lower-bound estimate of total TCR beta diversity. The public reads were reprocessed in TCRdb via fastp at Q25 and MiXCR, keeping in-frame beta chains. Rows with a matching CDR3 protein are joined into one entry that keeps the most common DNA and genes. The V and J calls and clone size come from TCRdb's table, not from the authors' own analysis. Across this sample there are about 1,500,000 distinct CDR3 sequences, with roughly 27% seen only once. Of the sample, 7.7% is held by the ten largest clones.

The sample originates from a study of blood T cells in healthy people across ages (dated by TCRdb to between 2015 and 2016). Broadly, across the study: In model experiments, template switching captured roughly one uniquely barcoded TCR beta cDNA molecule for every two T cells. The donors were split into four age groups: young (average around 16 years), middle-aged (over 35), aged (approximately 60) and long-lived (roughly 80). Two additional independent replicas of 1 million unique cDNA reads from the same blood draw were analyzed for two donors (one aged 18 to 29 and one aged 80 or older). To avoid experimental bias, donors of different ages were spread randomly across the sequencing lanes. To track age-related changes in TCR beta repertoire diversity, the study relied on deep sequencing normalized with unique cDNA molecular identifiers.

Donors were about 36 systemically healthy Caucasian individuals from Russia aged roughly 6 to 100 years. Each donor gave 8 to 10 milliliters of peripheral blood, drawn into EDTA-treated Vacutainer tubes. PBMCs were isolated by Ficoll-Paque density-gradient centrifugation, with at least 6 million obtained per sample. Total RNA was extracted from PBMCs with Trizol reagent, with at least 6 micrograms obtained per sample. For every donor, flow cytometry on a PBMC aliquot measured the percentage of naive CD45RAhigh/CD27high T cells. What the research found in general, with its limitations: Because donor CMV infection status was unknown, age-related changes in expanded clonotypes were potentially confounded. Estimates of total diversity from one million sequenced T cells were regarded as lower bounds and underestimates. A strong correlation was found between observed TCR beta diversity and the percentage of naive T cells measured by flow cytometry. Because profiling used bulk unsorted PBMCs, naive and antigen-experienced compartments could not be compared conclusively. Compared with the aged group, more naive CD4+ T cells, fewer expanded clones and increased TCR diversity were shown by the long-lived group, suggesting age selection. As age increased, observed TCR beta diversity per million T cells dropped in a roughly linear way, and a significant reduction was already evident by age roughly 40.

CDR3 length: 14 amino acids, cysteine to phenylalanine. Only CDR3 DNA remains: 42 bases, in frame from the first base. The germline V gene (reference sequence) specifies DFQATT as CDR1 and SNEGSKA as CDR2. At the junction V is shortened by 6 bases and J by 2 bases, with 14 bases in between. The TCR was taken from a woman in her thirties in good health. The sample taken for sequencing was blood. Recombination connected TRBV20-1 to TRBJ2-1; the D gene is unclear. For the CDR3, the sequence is CSARRSNAYNEQFF. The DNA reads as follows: TGCAGTGCCCGTAGGAGTAATGCCTACAATGAGCAGTTCTTC.